A single sample gave rise to the 10 T cell receptor beta chains below, sequenced in a study of CD8+CD57+ T cells in acquired aplastic anemia. Profiling of TCR beta VDJ combinations and CDR3 sequences used genomic DNA as template. TCRdb reanalysed the reads using MiXCR and keeps one entry per CDR3 protein. The repertoire holds about 190,000 distinct CDR3 sequences, with 50% to 55% as singletons. Sequences were obtained from sorted CD4+, CD8+, or CD8+CD57+ T cells (not recorded which) from PBMCs. These receptors were taken from a human donor in good health, serving as a control.

This clonotype was counted a single time. J is TRBJ1-1 and V is TRBV29-1; 12 nucleotides agree with TRBD1. The CDR3 has 18 residues. Germline CDR1 SQVTM, CDR2 ANQGSEA. The ends lost 6 bases at V and 1 base at J; junction bases unmatched: 15. The CDR3: CSVALGTGGERWNTEAFF. CDR3 coding DNA: TGCAGCGTCGCTTTAGGGACAGGGGGCGAAAGGTGGAACACTGAAGCTTTCTTT.

Points on this clonotype: With a much larger clone just one base away, this may be a read error. The chain joins TRBV6-5 to TRBJ2-7; TRBD1 matches at 8 bases. Germline V gene sequence: CDR1 MNHEY, CDR2 SVGAGI. CDR3 length: 15 amino acids. CDR3 sequence: CAGSYSNRGSYEQYF. CDR3 DNA sequence: TGTGCCGGCAGTTACTCGAACAGGGGGTCCTACGAGCAGTACTTC.

V gene TRBV5-1 combines with J gene TRBJ2-3, with 12 positions matching TRBD2. Looked up from germline, CDR1 is SGHRS and CDR2 is YFSETQ. The CDR3 covers 14 residues. The V segment lost 7 bases and the J segment 11 bases; nucleotides outside the gene matches: 11. The CDR3 DNA reads TGCGCCAGCCAACTAGCGGGGGGATACAATGAGCAGTATTTT. Amino acids: CASQLAGGYNEQYF.

Many counts were recorded for this clonotype. The chain joins TRBV5-1 to TRBJ1-6, with 10 bases matching TRBD1. The germline gives CDR1 SGHRS, CDR2 YFSETQ. V trimming: 0 bases; J trimming: 8 bases; junction bases outside the gene matches: 8. The CDR3 is 17 amino acids. CDR3 nucleotides: TGCGCCAGCAGCTTGGTCTGGGACAGGGGTAAGGATTCACCCCTCCACTTT. This encodes CASSLVWDRGKDSPLHF.

The chain's CDR3 is CASSDRQGSIHEQYF. In DNA form, the CDR3 reads TGTGCCAGCAGCGATCGACAGGGGTCGATACACGAGCAGTACTTC. The J gene is TRBJ2-7, the V gene TRBV25-1, with 8 bases aligning to TRBD1. This CDR3 has 15 residues. V shed 6 bases, J shed 5 bases, and the junction held 12 bases outside the gene matches. Germline CDR1 and CDR2: MGHDK and SYGVNS.

The chain has TRBV10-3 and TRBJ2-7; TRBD1 agrees at 10 bases. The CDR3 consists of 14 residues. V was clipped by 6 bases and J by 4 bases; unmatched bases: 6. Germline V gene lookup returns CDR1 ENHRY and CDR2 SYGVKD. The CDR3 nucleotides are TGTGCCATCAGCTCGGGGACAGGGGTTTACGAGCAGTACGTC. This encodes CAISSGTGVYEQYV.

The J gene is TRBJ1-6, the V gene TRBV7-9, with D tentatively TRBD1 (6 bases). With 1 base removed from V and 4 bases from J, the gap between germline ends came to 14 bases. Germline CDR1 and CDR2: SEHNR and FQNEAQ (reference sequence). The CDR3 is 17 residues long. DNA of the CDR3: TGTGCCAGCAGCTTAGGTCCAGGGGTTTCTTATAATTCACCCCTCCACTTT. This encodes CASSLGPGVSYNSPLHF.

The chain carries TRBV5-1 and TRBJ2-1, with 7 nucleotides matching TRBD1. The CDR3 spans 15 residues. Trimming took 6 bases from V and 10 from J; bases not matched to a gene: 16. Germline V CDR1 and CDR2: SGHRS, YFSETQ. Here the CDR3 DNA reads TGCGCCAGCAAGCCCCGACAGGGTCAAGGCAGGGAGCAGTTCTTC. Translating it yields CASKPRQGQGREQFF.

Ten or more counts support this clonotype. The V gene is TRBV7-2, the J gene TRBJ1-1; a possible D gene is TRBD1 (5 bases). V shed 3 bases and J shed 5 bases, with 13 bases lying between them. Per germline, CDR1 SGHTA and CDR2 FQGNSA. The CDR3 loop spans 14 amino acids. The CDR3 reads CASSFLAWGTEAFF. CDR3 sequence (DNA): TGTGCCAGCAGCTTTTTGGCCTGGGGGACTGAAGCTTTCTTT.

Concerning this clonotype itself: This may be a read error: a much more frequent sequence differs by one nucleotide. The chain has TRBV20-1 and TRBJ2-2, with TRBD2 matching over 7 bases. After removal of 6 bases from V and 4 bases from J, the junction contained 23 bases not matched to a gene. This CDR3 has 19 amino acids. CDR1 DFQATT and CDR2 SNEGSKA come from the germline V gene (reference sequence). The CDR3 loop reads CSALWVGPGREPSTGELFF. The CDR3 nucleotides are TGCAGTGCCCTCTGGGTGGGCCCTGGGAGGGAACCGAGCACCGGGGAGCTGTTTTTT.